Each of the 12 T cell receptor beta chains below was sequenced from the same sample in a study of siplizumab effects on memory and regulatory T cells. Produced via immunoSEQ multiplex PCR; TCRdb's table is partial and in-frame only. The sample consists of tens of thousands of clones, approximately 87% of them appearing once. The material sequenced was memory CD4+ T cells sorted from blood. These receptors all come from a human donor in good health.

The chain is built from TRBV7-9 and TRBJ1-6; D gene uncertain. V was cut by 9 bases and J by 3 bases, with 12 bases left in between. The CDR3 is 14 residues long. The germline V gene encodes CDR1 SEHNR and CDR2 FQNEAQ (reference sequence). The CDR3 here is CASSAALYNSPLHF. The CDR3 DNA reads TGTGCCAGTTCCGCAGCTCTCTATAATTCACCCCTCCACTTT.

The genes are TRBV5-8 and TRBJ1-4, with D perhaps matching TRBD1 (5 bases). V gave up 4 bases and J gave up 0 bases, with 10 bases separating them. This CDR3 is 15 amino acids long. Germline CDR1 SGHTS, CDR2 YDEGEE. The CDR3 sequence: CASSKGRATNEKLFF. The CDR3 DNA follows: TGTGCCAGCAGCAAGGGGAGGGCAACTAATGAAAAACTGTTTTTT. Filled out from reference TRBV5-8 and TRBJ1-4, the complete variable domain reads EAGVTQSPTHLIKTRGQQATLRCSPISGHTSVYWYQQALGLGLQFLLWYDEGEERNRGNFPPRFSGRQFPNYSSELNVNALELEDSALYLCASSKGRATNEKLFFGSGTQLSVL.

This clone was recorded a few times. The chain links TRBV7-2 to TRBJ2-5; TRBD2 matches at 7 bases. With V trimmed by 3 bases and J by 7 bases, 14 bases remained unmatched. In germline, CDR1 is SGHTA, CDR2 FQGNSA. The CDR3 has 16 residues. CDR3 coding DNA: TGTGCCAGCAGCTTTCAACGGACTAGTGGGGCAGGGACCCAGTACTTC. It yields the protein CASSFQRTSGAGTQYF.

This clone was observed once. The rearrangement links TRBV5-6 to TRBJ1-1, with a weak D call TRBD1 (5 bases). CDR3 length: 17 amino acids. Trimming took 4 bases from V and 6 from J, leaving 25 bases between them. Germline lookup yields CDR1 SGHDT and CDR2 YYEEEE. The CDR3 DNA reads TGTGCCAGCAGCCTAGGGGCCGTGACGCAGGTGAGCCCTGAAGCTTTCTTT. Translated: CASSLGAVTQVSPEAFF.

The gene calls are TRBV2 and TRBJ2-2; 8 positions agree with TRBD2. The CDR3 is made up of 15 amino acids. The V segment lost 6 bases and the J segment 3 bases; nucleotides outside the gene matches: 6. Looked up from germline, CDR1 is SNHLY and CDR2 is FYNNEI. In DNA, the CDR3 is TGTGCCAGCAGGAGGAGCGGGAGAGACACCGGGGAGCTGTTTTTT. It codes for CASRRSGRDTGELFF.

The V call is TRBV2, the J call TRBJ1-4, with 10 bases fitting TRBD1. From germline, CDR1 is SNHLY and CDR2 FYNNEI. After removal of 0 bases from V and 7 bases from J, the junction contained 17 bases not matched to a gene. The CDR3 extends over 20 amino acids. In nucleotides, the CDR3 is TGTGCCAGCAGTGAAGCGCTCTGGGGACAGGGGAAGGTAGACCGTGAAAAACTGTTTTTT. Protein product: CASSEALWGQGKVDREKLFF.

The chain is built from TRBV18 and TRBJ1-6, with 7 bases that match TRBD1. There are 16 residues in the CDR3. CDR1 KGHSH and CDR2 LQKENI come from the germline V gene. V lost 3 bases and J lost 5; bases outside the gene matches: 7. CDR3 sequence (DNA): TGTGCCAGCTCACCGAAGGGGGCGCGAGATAATTCACCCCTCCACTTT. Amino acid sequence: CASSPKGARDNSPLHF.

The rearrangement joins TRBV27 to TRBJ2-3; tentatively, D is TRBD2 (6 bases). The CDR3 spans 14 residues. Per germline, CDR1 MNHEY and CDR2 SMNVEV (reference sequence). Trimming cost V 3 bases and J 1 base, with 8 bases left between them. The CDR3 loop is CASSLGGGTDTQYF. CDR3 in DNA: TGTGCCAGCAGTTTGGGCGGGGGCACAGATACGCAGTATTTT.

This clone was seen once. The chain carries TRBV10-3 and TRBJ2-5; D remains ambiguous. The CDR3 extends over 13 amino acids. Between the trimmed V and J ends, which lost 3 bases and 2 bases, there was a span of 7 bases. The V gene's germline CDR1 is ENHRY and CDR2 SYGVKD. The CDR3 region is CAISESDQETQYF. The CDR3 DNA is TGTGCCATCAGTGAAAGCGATCAAGAGACCCAGTACTTC.

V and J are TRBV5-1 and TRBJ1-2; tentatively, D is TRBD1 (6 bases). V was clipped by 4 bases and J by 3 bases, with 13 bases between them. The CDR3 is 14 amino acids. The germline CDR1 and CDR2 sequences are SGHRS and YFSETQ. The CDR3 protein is CASSISGEDYGYTF. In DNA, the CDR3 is TGCGCCAGCAGCATCTCAGGGGAGGACTATGGCTACACCTTC.

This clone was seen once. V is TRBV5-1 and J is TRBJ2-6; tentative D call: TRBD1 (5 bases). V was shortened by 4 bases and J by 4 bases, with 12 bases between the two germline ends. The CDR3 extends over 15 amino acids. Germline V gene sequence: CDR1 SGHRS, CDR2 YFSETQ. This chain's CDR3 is CASSQQGRGANVLTF. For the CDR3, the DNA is TGCGCCAGCAGCCAGCAGGGTCGCGGGGCCAACGTCCTGACTTTC.

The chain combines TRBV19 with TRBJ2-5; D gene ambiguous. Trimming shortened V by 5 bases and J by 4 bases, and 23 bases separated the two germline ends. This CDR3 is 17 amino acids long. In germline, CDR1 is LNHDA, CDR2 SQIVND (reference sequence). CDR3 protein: CASSPNPPWGSRETQYF. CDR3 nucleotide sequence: TGTGCCAGTAGTCCAAACCCACCTTGGGGTAGCCGAGAGACCCAGTACTTC.